This TCR beta chain was obtained from a study of T cell repertoires in cytomegalovirus infection (dated by TCRdb to about 2019). A note on the overall study: The HLA type of each donor mattered for the analysis, because public TCR beta signatures pointed to carriage of CMV infection along with the matching HLA type.

CDR1 and CDR2, looked up from the germline V gene, are SQVTM and ANQGSEA. V lost 0 bases and J lost 4 bases; the stretch between them is 10 bases long. The CDR3 holds 13 amino acids from the cysteine to the phenylalanine. Left in the record is the CDR3 DNA by itself, 39 bases read in frame from the first base. In regard to this clonotype: Its antigen is still unknown. Base-call qualities are not available, and no considerably larger clone is one nucleotide away.

Sequenced using an Illumina HiSeq 1500. TCRdb ran its own pipeline on the public reads, namely fastp trimming at Q25 and MiXCR clone calling, and kept in-frame beta chains. Rows are combined by CDR3 protein, so each entry shows the most common genes and DNA. For this sample there are around 260,000 distinct CDR3 sequences; approximately 9.2% appear just once. The ten largest account for about 15% of the sample. On the study overall, not on this receptor specifically: The ex vivo response was dominated by HLA-C-restricted CMV-specific TCR beta clonotypes, and the single most frequent clonotype in two of eight donors was supplied by these HLA-C-restricted clonotypes. In both this cohort and an independent roughly 350-donor cohort, the cumulative frequency of public TCR beta family members distinguished carriers of CMV infection plus the relevant HLA type.

Sample: PBMCs. The receptor was isolated from a human donor in good health (CMV status not recorded). Some clones in this sample may be carry-over from other donors' samples. The chain employs TRBV29-1 and TRBJ2-7; the D call could be TRBD1 or TRBD2, with each sharing 5 bases. Here the CDR3 is given as CSVEDGGGYEQYF. The sequenced DNA: TGCAGCGTTGAAGATGGGGGTGGATACGAGCAGTACTTC.